This TCR beta chain is from a study of blood T cell repertoires in COVID-19. Study summary: There were acute and convalescent COVID-19 samples, and they came from the United States, Italy and Spain. Sample material is recorded as cDNA or gDNA derived from T cells, B-cell-depleted T cells, or PBMCs.

Original processing methods: Reference gene primer amplification in the assay estimated nucleated cell counts. Sequencing used immunoSEQ multiplex PCR; TCRdb keeps in-frame clones, though not all of them. V and J calls plus clone size are reproduced from that table; the DNA served to infer D and trimming. The table has approximately 140,000 clones, about 83% seen once; the top ten hold roughly 4%. V shed 2 bases and J shed 1 base, with 14 bases lying between them. This CDR3 contains 16 residues. CDR1 MNHEY and CDR2 SVGEGT come from the germline V gene. The gene calls are TRBV6-2 or TRBV6-3 and TRBJ2-5, with no clear D. This TCR came from a woman aged 40-49 years with acute or convalescent COVID-19. The sequenced material came from peripheral blood. The CDR3 DNA reads as TGTGCCAGCAGTTACGGGTCGGCGGCAACCCAAGAGACCCAGTACTTC. Its protein product is CASSYGSAATQETQYF.